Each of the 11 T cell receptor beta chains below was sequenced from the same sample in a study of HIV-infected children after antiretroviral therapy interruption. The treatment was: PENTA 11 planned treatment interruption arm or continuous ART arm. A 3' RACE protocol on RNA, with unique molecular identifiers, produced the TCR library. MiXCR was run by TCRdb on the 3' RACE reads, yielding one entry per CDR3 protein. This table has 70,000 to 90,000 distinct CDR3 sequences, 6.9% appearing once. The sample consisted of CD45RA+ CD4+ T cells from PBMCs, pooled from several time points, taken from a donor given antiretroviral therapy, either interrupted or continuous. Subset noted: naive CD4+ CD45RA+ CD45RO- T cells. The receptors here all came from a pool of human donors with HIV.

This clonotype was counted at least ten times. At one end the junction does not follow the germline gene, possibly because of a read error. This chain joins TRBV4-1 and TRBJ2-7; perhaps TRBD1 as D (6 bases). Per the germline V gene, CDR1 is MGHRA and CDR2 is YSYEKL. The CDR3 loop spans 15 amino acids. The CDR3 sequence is CASSQDKGQTYEQYF. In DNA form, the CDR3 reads TGTGCCAGCAGCCAAGATAAGGGACAAACCTATGAACAGTACTTC.

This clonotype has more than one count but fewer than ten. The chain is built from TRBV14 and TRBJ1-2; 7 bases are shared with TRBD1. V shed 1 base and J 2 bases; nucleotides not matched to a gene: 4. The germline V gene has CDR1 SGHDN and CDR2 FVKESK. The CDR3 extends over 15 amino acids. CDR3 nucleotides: TGTGCCAGCAGCCAAGCTCCGGGACAGAACTATGGCTACACCTTC. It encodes CASSQAPGQNYGYTF.

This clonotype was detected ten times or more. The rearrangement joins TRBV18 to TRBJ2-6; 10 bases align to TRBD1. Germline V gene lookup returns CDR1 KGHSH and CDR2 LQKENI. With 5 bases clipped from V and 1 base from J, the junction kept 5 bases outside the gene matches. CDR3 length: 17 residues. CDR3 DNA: TGTGCCAGCTCATCGGGACAGGGGACGTCTGGGGCCAACGTCCTGACTTTC. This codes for CASSSGQGTSGANVLTF.

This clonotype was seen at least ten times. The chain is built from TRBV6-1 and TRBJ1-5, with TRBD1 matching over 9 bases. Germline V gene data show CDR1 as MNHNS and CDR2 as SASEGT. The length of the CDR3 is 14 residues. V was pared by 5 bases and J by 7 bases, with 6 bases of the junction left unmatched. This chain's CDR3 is CASSTGQGGQPQHF. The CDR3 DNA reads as TGTGCCAGCAGTACGGGACAGGGAGGCCAGCCCCAGCATTTT.

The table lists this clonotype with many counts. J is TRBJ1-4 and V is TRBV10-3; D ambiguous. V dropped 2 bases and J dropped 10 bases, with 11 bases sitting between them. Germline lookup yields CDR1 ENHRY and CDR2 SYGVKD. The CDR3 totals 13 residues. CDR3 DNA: TGTGCCATCAGTGAGGGCGGGAGTGGAAAACTGTTTTTT. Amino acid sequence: CAISEGGSGKLFF.

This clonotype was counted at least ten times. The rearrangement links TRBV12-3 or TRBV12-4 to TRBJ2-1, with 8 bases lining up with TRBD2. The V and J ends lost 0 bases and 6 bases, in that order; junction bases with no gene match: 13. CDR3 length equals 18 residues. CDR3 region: CASSLATGRTSSTNEQFF. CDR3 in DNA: TGTGCCAGCAGTTTAGCCACCGGGAGGACTAGCTCCACCAATGAGCAGTTCTTC.

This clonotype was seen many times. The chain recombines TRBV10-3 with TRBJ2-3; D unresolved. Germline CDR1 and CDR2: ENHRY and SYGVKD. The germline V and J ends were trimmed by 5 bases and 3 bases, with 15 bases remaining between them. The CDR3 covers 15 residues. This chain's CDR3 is CAISTAASGTDTQYF. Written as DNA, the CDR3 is TGTGCCATCAGTACGGCTGCTTCGGGTACAGATACGCAGTATTTT.

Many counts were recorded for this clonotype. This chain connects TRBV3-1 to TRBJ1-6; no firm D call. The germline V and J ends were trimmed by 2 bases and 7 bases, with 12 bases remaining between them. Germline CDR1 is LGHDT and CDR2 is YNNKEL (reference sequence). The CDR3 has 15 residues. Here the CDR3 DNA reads TGTGCCAGCAGCCAAAGGCCTCTCCCCAATTCACCCCTCCACTTT. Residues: CASSQRPLPNSPLHF.

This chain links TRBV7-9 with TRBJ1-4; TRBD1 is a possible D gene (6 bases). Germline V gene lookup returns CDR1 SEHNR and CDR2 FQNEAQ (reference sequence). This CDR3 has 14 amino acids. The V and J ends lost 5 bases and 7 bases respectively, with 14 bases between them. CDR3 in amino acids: CASSPGGGLEKLFF. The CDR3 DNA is TGTGCCAGCAGCCCCGGGGGGGGCCTTGAAAAACTGTTTTTT.

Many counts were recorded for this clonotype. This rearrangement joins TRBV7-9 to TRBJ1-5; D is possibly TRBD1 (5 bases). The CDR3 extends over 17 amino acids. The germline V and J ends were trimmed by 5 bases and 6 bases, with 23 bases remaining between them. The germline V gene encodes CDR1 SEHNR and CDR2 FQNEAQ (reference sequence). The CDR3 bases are TGTGCCAGCAGCGCTGGACTACAGGTTCCTCTCGGTCAGCCCCAGCATTTT. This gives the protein CASSAGLQVPLGQPQHF.

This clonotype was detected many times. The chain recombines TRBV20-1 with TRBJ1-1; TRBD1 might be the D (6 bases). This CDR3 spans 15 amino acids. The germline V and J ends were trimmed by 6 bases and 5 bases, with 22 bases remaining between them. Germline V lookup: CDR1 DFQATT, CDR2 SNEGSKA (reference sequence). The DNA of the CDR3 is TGCAGTGCCCCGCCCAGGGGCGCCTCGAGGACTGAAGCTTTCTTT. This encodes CSAPPRGASRTEAFF.